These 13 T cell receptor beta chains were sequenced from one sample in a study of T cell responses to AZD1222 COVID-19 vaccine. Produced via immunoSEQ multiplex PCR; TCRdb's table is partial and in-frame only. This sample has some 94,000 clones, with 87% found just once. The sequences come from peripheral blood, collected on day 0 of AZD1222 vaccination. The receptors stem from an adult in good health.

CDR3 sequence: CASSFLEGGYTF. CDR3 DNA sequence: TGTGCCAGCAGCTTTCTGGAGGGCGGCTACACCTTC. The chain employs TRBV7-9 and TRBJ1-2; no clear D gene. The germline V and J ends were trimmed by 3 bases and 8 bases, with 10 bases remaining between them. The CDR3 extends over 12 amino acids. The germline V gene has CDR1 SEHNR and CDR2 FQNEAQ (reference sequence).

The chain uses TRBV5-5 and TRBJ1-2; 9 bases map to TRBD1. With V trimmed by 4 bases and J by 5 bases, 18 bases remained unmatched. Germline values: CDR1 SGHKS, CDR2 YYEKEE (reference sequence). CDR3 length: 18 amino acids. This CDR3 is CASSLPGQTGGARYGYTF. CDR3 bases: TGTGCCAGCAGCCTACCGGGGCAAACAGGGGGCGCGCGATATGGCTACACCTTC. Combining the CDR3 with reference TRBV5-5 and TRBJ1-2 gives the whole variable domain DAGVTQSPTHLIKTRGQQVTLRCSPISGHKSVSWYQQVLGQGPQFIFQYYEKEERGRGNFPDRFSARQFPNYSSELNVNALLLGDSALYLCASSLPGQTGGARYGYTFGSGTRLTVV.

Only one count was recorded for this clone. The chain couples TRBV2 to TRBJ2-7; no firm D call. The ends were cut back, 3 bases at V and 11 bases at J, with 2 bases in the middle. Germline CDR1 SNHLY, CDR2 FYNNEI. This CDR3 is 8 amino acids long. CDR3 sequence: CASSEKYF. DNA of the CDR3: TGTGCCAGCAGTGAGAAGTACTTC.

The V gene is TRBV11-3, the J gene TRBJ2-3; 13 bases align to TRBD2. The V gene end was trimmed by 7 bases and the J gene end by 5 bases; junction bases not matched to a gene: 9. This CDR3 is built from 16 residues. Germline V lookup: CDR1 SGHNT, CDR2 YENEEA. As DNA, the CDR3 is TGTGCCAGCACTTCCGGGACTAGCGGGAAGGTAGATACGCAGTATTTT. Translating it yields CASTSGTSGKVDTQYF.

CDR3 DNA: TGTGCCAGCAGCTCGGGGACTAGCGGGGGTCACGGGGAGCTGTTTTTT. Translating gives CASSSGTSGGHGELFF. The chain joins TRBV9 to TRBJ2-2; 14 bases are shared with TRBD2. Per the germline V gene, CDR1 is SGDLS and CDR2 is YYNGEE. The CDR3 totals 16 residues. V gave up 4 bases and J gave up 7 bases; unmatched junction bases: 6. Filled out from reference TRBV9 and TRBJ2-2, the complete variable domain reads DSGVTQTPKHLITATGQRVTLRCSPRSGDLSVYWYQQSLDQGLQFLIQYYNGEERAKGNILERFSAQQFPDLHSELNLSSLELGDSALYFCASSSGTSGGHGELFFGEGSRLTVL.

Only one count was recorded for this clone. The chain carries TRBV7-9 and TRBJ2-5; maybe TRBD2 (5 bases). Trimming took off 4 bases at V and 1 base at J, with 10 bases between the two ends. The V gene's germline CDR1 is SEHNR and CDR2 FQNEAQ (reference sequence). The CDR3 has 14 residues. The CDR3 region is CASSSFGVQETQYF. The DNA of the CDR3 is TGTGCCAGCAGCTCCTTCGGGGTCCAAGAGACCCAGTACTTC.

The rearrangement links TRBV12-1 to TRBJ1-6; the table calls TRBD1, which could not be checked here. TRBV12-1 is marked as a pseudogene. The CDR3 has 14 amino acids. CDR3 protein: CASSAGQVNSPLHF. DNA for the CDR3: TGTGCCAGCAGCGCTGGACAGGTGAATTCACCCCTCCACTTT.

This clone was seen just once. The CDR3 spells CASSLDPQGRYGYTF. Written as DNA, the CDR3 is TGTGCCAGCAGCTTGGATCCCCAGGGGCGGTATGGCTACACCTTC. The V and J genes are TRBV5-6 and TRBJ1-2; a weak D match, TRBD1 (6 bases). V gave up 0 bases and J gave up 5 bases, with 14 bases separating them. This CDR3 comprises 15 residues. Germline V gene lookup returns CDR1 SGHDT and CDR2 YYEEEE.

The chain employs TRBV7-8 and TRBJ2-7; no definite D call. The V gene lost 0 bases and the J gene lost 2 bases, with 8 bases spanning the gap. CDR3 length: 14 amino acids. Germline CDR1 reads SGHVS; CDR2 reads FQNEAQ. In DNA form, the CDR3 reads TGTGCCAGCAGCTTAGCAACCAGCGCCTACGAGCAGTACGTC. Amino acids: CASSLATSAYEQYV.

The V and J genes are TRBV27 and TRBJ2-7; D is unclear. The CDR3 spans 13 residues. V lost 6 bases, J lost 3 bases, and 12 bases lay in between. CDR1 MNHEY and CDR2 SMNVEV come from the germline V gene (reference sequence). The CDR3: CASSPTGVYEQYF. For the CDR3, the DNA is TGTGCCAGCAGCCCCACGGGTGTCTACGAGCAGTACTTC.

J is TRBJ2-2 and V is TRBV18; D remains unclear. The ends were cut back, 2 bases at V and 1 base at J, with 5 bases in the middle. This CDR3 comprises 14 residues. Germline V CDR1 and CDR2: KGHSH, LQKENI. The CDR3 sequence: CASSPIGNTGELFF. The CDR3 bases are TGTGCCAGCTCACCAATAGGGAACACCGGGGAGCTGTTTTTT. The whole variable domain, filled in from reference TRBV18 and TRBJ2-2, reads NAGVMQNPRHLVRRRGQEARLRCSPMKGHSHVYWYRQLPEEGLKFMVYLQKENIIDESGMPKERFSAEFPKEGPSILRIQQVVRGDSAAYFCASSPIGNTGELFFGEGSRLTVL.

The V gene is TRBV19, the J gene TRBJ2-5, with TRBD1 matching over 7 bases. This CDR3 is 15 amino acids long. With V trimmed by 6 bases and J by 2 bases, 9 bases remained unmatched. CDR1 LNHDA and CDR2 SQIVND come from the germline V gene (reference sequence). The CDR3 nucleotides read TGTGCCAGTAGCCCCCTCCAGGGGGATCAAGAGACCCAGTACTTC. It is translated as CASSPLQGDQETQYF.

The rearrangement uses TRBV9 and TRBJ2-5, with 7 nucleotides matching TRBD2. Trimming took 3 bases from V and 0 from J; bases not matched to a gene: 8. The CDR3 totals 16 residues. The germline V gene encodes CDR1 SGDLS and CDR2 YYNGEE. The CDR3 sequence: CASSADLGTNQETQYF. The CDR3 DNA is TGTGCCAGCAGCGCCGACCTCGGGACTAACCAAGAGACCCAGTACTTC. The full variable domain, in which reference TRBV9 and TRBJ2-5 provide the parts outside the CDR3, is DSGVTQTPKHLITATGQRVTLRCSPRSGDLSVYWYQQSLDQGLQFLIQYYNGEERAKGNILERFSAQQFPDLHSELNLSSLELGDSALYFCASSADLGTNQETQYFGPGTRLLVL.